This entry concerns a single TCR beta chain. Its target is not known. The library was made from cDNA and included unique molecular identifiers. TCRdb independently ran MiXCR on the PCR reads; one entry per CDR3 protein. The sample includes about 820,000 distinct CDR3 sequences, 53% of them seen just once. This sample was included in a study of post-analysis software for immune sequencing data. Study results and caveats: With F measure, samples from one preparation batch clustered together strongly. Relative to controls, patients with multiple sclerosis showed significantly lower normalized Chao1 diversity.

Sequencing was performed on blood. The sequence was obtained from a girl aged 10-17 years with multiple sclerosis.

The CDR3 DNA follows: TGCGCCAGCAGTGATCCGGGATTCACAGATACGCAGTATTTT. It translates to CASSDPGFTDTQYF. The rearrangement joins TRBV10-1 to TRBJ2-3; possible D gene TRBD2, 5 bases. The CDR3 spans 14 residues. Trimming took 3 bases from V and 2 from J, leaving 9 bases between them. Germline CDR1 reads WNHNN; CDR2 reads SYGVQD (reference sequence).